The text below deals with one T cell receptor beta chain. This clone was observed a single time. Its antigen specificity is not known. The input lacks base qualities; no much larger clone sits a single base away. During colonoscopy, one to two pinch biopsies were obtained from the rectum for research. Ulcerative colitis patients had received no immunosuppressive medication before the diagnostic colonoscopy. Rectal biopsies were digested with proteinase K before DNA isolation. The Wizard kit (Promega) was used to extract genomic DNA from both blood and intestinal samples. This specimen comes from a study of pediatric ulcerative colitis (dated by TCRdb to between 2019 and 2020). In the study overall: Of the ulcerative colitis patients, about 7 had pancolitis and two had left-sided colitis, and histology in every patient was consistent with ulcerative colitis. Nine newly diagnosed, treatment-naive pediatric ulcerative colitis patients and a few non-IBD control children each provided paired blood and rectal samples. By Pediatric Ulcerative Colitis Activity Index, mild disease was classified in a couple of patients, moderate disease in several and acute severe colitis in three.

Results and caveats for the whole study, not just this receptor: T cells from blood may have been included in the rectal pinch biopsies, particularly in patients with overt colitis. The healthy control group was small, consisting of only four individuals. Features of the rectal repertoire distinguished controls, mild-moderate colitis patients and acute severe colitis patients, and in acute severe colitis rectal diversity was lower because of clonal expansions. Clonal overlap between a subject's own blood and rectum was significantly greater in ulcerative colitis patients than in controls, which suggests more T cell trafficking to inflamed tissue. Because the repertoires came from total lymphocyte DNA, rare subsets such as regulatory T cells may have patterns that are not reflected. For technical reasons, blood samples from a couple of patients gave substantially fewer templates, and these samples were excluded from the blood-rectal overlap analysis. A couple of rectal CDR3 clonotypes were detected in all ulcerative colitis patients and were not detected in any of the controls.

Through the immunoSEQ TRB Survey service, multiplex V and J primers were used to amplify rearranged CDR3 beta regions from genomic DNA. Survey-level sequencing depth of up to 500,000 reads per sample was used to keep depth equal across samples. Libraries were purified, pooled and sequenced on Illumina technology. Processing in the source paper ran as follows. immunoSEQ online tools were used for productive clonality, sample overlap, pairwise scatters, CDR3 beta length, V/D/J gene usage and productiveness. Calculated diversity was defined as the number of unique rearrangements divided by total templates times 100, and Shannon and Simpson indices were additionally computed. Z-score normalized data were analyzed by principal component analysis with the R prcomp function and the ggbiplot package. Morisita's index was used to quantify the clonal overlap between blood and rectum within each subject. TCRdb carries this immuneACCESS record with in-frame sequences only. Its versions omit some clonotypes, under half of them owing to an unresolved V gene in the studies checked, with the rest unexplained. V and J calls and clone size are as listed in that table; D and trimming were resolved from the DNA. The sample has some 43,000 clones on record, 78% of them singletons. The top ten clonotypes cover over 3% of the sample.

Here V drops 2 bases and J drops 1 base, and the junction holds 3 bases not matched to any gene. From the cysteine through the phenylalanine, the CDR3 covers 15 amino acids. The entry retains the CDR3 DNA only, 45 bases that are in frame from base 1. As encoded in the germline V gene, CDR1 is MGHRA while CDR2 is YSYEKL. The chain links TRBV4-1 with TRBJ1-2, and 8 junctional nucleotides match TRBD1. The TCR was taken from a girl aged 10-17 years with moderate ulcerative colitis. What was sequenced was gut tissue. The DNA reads TGCGCCAGCAGCCAACCCGGGACAGGTAACTATGGCTACACCTTC. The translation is CASSQPGTGNYGYTF.